The T cell receptor (beta chain) described here comes from a study of T cell repertoires in cytomegalovirus infection. There are 16 residues in the CDR3. Germline CDR1 reads LNHDA; CDR2 reads SQIVND (reference sequence). Between the trimmed V and J ends, which lost 3 bases and 0 bases, there was a span of 9 bases. This clonotype was seen more than once but under ten times. Its antigen is still unknown. TCRdb itself ran the reads through MiXCR, one entry per CDR3 protein. The table records about 900,000 distinct CDR3 sequences, 31% of them present only once. The material sequenced was cultured CD8+ T cells from PBMCs, taken from culture after CMV antigen stimulation. The receptor was derived from a human donor in good health (CMV status not recorded). Some clones in this sample may be carry-over from other donors' samples. This sequence joins TRBV19 and TRBJ2-6; D is undetermined. The CDR3 region has the DNA TGTGCCAGTAGTATTACGGTTTTCTCTGGGGCCAACGTCCTGACTTTC. Translating gives CASSITVFSGANVLTF.